This entry is about one T cell receptor beta chain. The antigen remains undetermined. They ran version v3.0 of the immunoSEQ assay at survey level. Sequencing was performed with immunoSEQ multiplex PCR; in TCRdb, only in-frame clones are kept and a portion is missing. The repertoire consists of about 20,000 clones, with approximately 89% occurring once and the leading ten covering roughly 3.3%. The data derive from a study of long-term antiretroviral therapy in people with HIV. Study-wide results and limits: Dominant in the repertoire at all time points were clones expanded before ART. Despite increasing after ART, diversity remained lower than that of transplant donor controls. ART adherence, viral resistance and therapy changes were not recorded.

After removal of 4 bases from V and 8 bases from J, the junction contained 11 bases not matched to a gene. Germline V gives CDR1 MDHEN, CDR2 SYDVKM. The CDR3 sequence is 16 residues long. Sequences were derived from unsorted PBMCs, sampled around 2.7 years after starting antiretroviral therapy. This rearrangement joins TRBV28 to TRBJ1-2, with 12 nucleotides matching TRBD1. The source is a woman aged 45-60 years with HIV. CDR3 protein: CASSSLPGQGARGYTF. In nucleotides, the CDR3 is TGTGCCAGCAGTTCCCTCCCGGGACAGGGGGCGAGGGGCTACACCTTC.